This TCR beta chain was obtained from a study of blood T cell repertoires in COVID-19. CDR3 size: 13 residues. Looked up from germline, CDR1 is MNHEY and CDR2 is SVGAGI. Unmatched junction bases numbered 3, after V lost 5 bases and J lost 3 bases. TCRdb's copy holds only in-frame clones and misses some; the assay was immunoSEQ multiplex PCR. This sample has about 86,000 clones, with roughly 89% found just once. The TCR originated in a woman aged 45-59 years with acute COVID-19. V gene TRBV6-5 combines with J gene TRBJ2-7; the match to TRBD1 covers 8 bases. The sequenced sample consisted of PBMCs or T cells enriched from blood (not recorded which). The CDR3 spells CASSRDRFYEQYF. Written as DNA, the CDR3 is TGTGCCAGCAGTCGGGACAGGTTCTACGAGCAGTACTTC.